This T cell receptor beta chain was obtained from a study of blood T cell repertoires in COVID-19. TCRdb's table, derived via immunoSEQ multiplex PCR, lists solely in-frame clones and lacks some. The table shows around 700,000 clones, with 75% to 90% occurring only once. This receptor was taken from a woman aged 18-29 years with acute or convalescent COVID-19. The sample taken for sequencing was peripheral blood.

CDR3 amino acids: CASSRLDRPGGYTF. The CDR3 coding sequence is TGTGCCAGCAGTCGACTGGACAGGCCAGGCGGCTACACCTTC. J is TRBJ1-2 and V is TRBV6-5; 7 positions agree with TRBD1. The germline gives CDR1 MNHEY, CDR2 SVGAGI. This CDR3 is built from 14 residues. V trimming: 5 bases; J trimming: 8 bases; junction bases outside the gene matches: 11.